The source of this TCR beta chain is a study of shared clonotypes between healthy human individuals. Profiled with immunoSEQ multiplex PCR; TCRdb holds only in-frame clones, not every one. In the table there are millions of clones, more than 90% of which are singletons. The CDR3 has 15 residues. Germline CDR1 reads GTSNPN; CDR2 reads SVGIG (reference sequence). Trimming removed 3 bases from V and 2 bases from J, with 16 bases in between. The TCR sequence derives from a man aged 18 to 30 in good health. The sequenced sample consisted of naive CD4+ T cells sorted from blood. Noted subset: CD45RA+ positively selected. The chain couples TRBV30 to TRBJ2-5; the D gene could be TRBD1 or TRBD2 (5 bases each). CDR3 sequence reads: CAWRYRDLRQETQYF. CDR3 nucleotide sequence: TGTGCCTGGAGATACCGGGACCTTCGGCAAGAGACCCAGTACTTC.